This paragraph covers one TCR beta chain sequence. V lost 4 bases to trimming and J lost 1 base, with 13 bases between them. The CDR3 spans 15 residues. Germline V CDR1 and CDR2: LGHDT, YNNKEL (reference sequence). This entry belongs to a study of blood T cell repertoires in COVID-19. Across the whole study: The United States, Italy and Spain supplied acute and convalescent COVID-19 samples. Sample material is recorded as cDNA or gDNA derived from T cells, B-cell-depleted T cells, or PBMCs.

As processed by the authors: Amplification with reference gene primers provided the estimates of nucleated cell counts. Only in-frame clones appear in the TCRdb table, and some are missing; sequencing was by immunoSEQ multiplex PCR. Clone size and the V and J calls come from that table; the DNA yielded D and trimming. The sample holds 110,000 or so clones, approximately 90% seen once. This sequence joins TRBV3-1 (or the pseudogene TRBV3-2) and TRBJ1-1; tentatively, D is TRBD1 (5 bases). The sample comprised peripheral blood. The receptor's source is a woman in her 50s with acute or convalescent COVID-19. DNA of the CDR3: TGTGCCAGCAGCCGGGACTTTTCGAGGAACACTGAAGCTTTCTTT. It encodes CASSRDFSRNTEAFF.